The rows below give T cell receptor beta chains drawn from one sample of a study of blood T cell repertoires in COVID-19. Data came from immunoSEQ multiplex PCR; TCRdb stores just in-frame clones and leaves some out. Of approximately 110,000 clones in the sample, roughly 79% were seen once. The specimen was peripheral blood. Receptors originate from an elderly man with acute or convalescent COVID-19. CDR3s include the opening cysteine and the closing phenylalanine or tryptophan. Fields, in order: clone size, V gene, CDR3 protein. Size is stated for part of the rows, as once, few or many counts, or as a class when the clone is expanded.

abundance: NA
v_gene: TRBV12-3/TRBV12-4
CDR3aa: CASRAQGYGYTF

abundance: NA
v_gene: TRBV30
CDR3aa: CAWVGQGRGAEAFF

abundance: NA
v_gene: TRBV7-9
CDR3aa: CASSFGQGSTEAFF

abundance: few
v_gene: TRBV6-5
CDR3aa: CASSYSGGRGTEAFF

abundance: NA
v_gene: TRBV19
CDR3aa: CASSIFSFNQPQHF

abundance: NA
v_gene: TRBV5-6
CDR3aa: CASSFQELAGGYYNEQFF

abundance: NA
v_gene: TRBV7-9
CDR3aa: CASSIAGGEAFF

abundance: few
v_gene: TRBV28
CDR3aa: CATHVVTGLRTSIYF

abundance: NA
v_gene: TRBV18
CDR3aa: CASSPLALLATRELFF

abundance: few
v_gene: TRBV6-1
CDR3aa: CASSDERGTENTGELFF

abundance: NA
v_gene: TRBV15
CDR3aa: CATSRGTTGANEKLFF

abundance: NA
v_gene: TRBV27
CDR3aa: CASKPTGRTNYGYTF

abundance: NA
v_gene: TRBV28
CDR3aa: CASSFSGVVGYTF

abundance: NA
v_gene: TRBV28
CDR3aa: CASSFLGDRGHF

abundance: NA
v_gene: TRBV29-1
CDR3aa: CSVGVSGSAKNIQYF

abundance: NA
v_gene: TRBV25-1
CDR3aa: CASSESRGSNYGYTF

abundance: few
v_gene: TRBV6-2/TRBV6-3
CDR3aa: CASSLLAPTYNEQFF

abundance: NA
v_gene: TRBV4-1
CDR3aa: CASSQVTGSSYEQYF

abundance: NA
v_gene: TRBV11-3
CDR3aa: CASSLESSYEQYF